A selection of T cell receptor beta chains follows, all from one sample in a study of blood T cell repertoires in COVID-19. Sequenced by immunoSEQ multiplex PCR; TCRdb stores in-frame clones only, minus some. The sample includes some 190,000 clones, around 88% of them seen just once. The source material was peripheral blood. Receptor source: a man aged 18 to 35 with active or convalescent COVID-19. CDR3s include the opening cysteine and the closing phenylalanine or tryptophan. Fields, in order: V gene, D gene, J gene, clone size, CDR3 DNA, CDR3 protein. The D gene is left open where the match is weak. Some rows have no size entry. The others give once, few or many, or a class for an expanded clone.

TRBV28	TRBD1	TRBJ1-1	.	TGTGCCAGCAAGGGGACAGGAGACACTGAAGCTTTCTTT	CASKGTGDTEAFF
TRBV2	.	TRBJ1-1	.	TGTGCCAGCAGCGTGAGATTCGCGGGGACTGAAGCTTTCTTT	CASSVRFAGTEAFF
TRBV5-1	.	TRBJ2-1	.	TGCGCCAGCAGCCCACCGGTAGCAGGGTCCTACAATGAGCAGTTCTTC	CASSPPVAGSYNEQFF
TRBV7-2	TRBD2	TRBJ2-1	once	TGTGCCAGCAGCTTAAGATTAGCGGGAGGGTTGAGCTCCTACAATGAGCAGTTCTTC	CASSLRLAGGLSSYNEQFF
TRBV19	.	TRBJ1-2	.	TGTGCCAGTAGTCCCGCAGGGGAGGGTAACTATGGCTACACCTTC	CASSPAGEGNYGYTF
TRBV6-5	TRBD2	TRBJ2-1	once	TGTGCCAGCAGGAGGGGACTAGGCTCCTACAATGAGCAGTTCTTC	CASRRGLGSYNEQFF
TRBV3-1/TRBV3-2	.	TRBJ2-7	.	TGTGCCAGCAGCCAAACAGGGACGGTCTACCACGAGCAGTACTTC	CASSQTGTVYHEQYF
TRBV3-1/TRBV3-2	TRBD2	TRBJ2-7	.	TGTGCCAGCAGCCCTTTCTGGGGCGGGAGCTCCTACGAGCAGTACTTC	CASSPFWGGSSYEQYF
TRBV10-3	TRBD1	TRBJ2-5	.	TGTGCCATCAGTGAGTCAGGGACAGGGGACCGGGAGACCCAGTACTTC	CAISESGTGDRETQYF
TRBV7-2	TRBD1	TRBJ2-7	once	TGTGCCAGCAGCTCGGCACGGGACAGACCCTACGAGCAGTACTTC	CASSSARDRPYEQYF
TRBV6-5	TRBD1	TRBJ1-1	.	TGTGCCAGCATCCTTAAGAACAGGGGGAACACTGAAGCTTTCTTT	CASILKNRGNTEAFF
TRBV6-1	.	TRBJ1-1	.	TGTGCCAGCAGTGAACAGGGGAAGAACACTGAAGCTTTCTTT	CASSEQGKNTEAFF
TRBV5-1	TRBD1	TRBJ1-1	.	TGCGCCAGCACCGCCGGGACAGTGCCCACTGAAGCTTTCTTT	CASTAGTVPTEAFF
TRBV7-2	TRBD1	TRBJ2-5	.	TGTGCCAGCAGCACCACAGGGGGTCGCCAAGAGACCCAGTACTTC	CASSTTGGRQETQYF
TRBV18	TRBD1	TRBJ1-5	.	TGTGCCAGCCGGGGGGACAGGGATGGTCAGCCCCAGCATTTT	CASRGDRDGQPQHF
TRBV24-1	.	TRBJ2-2	.	TGTGCCACCAGTGACCCCCCCCCTTTCGCCGGGGAGCTGTTTTTT	CATSDPPPFAGELFF
TRBV6-2/TRBV6-3	.	TRBJ2-1	.	TGTGCCAGCAGTTTAGCCTCGGCCTACAATGAGCAGTTCTTC	CASSLASAYNEQFF
TRBV6-1	.	TRBJ1-5	.	TGTGCCAGCAGTGAAGCTCTAGCAGGGGGCAATCAGCCCCAGCATTTT	CASSEALAGGNQPQHF
TRBV19	.	TRBJ2-5	.	TGTGCCAGTAGCGGGAGTGAGACCCAGTACTTC	CASSGSETQYF
TRBV6-5	.	TRBJ2-7	.	TGTGCCGCCGGGCGGCAGGGGCCTACCTACGAGCAGTACTTC	CAAGRQGPTYEQYF
TRBV12-3/TRBV12-4	.	TRBJ1-5	.	TGTGCCAGCAGTTTGACAGCTCAGCCCCAGCATTTT	CASSLTAQPQHF
TRBV7-6	.	TRBJ2-3	.	TGTGCCAGCAGCTTGGGGGCAGTCGGGGGCACAGATACGCAGTATTTT	CASSLGAVGGTDTQYF
TRBV5-4	TRBD1	TRBJ1-2	.	TGTGCCAGCAGATTTACAGGGGGAGGCGACTATGGCTACACCTTC	CASRFTGGGDYGYTF
TRBV11-2	.	TRBJ1-2	.	TGTGCCAGCAGCTTAGACCCAAGCAAGGACAGTGTGGGGGGCTACACCTTC	CASSLDPSKDSVGGYTF
TRBV4-1	TRBD1	TRBJ2-7	.	TGCGCCAGCAGCCAGGACAGGGGGCCCTCTTACTTC	CASSQDRGPSYF
TRBV28	TRBD1	TRBJ1-4	few	TGTGCCAGCAGTAGACAGGGGTTCACAACTAATGAAAAACTGTTTTTT	CASSRQGFTTNEKLFF
TRBV27	.	TRBJ1-5	.	TGTGCCAGCAGTTTGCACAGGGCCAACAATCAGCCCCAGCATTTT	CASSLHRANNQPQHF
TRBV3-1/TRBV3-2	.	TRBJ2-7	.	TGTGCCAGCAGCTCCCTGAGCGGCTCCTACGAGCAGTACTTC	CASSSLSGSYEQYF
TRBV6-6	.	TRBJ2-2	.	TGTGCCAGTCGGGATGACACCGGGGAGCTGTTTTTT	CASRDDTGELFF
TRBV15	TRBD2	TRBJ2-7	.	TGTGCCACCAGCAGAGATCCACTAGCGGGAATGCAGTACTTC	CATSRDPLAGMQYF
TRBV30	.	TRBJ1-2	.	TGTGCCTGGAGTCGCCCGGAATCTTCAGGGGGCTACACCTTC	CAWSRPESSGGYTF
TRBV30	.	TRBJ2-7	.	TGTGCCTGGAGTGTATTGTCAGCCCTAGGGGACGAGCAGTACTTC	CAWSVLSALGDEQYF
TRBV5-5	TRBD1	TRBJ1-2	.	TGTGCCAGCAGCCACACCGACAGGGAACTTTATGGCTACACCTTC	CASSHTDRELYGYTF
TRBV27	.	TRBJ2-5	once	TGTGCCAGCAGTTTTGCCGGGACTCTTCAAGAGACCCAGTACTTC	CASSFAGTLQETQYF
TRBV4-3	.	TRBJ2-1	.	TGCGCCAGCAGCCAAGATCAGGGGTTTAGGGGTGAGCAGTTCTTC	CASSQDQGFRGEQFF
TRBV29-1	.	TRBJ1-2	.	TGCAGCGTTGAAGGGGCGACGGGAAACTATGGCTACACCTTC	CSVEGATGNYGYTF
TRBV7-9	TRBD1	TRBJ1-5	many	TGTGCCAGCAGCTTAGGTGGACAGGATCAGCCCCAGCATTTT	CASSLGGQDQPQHF